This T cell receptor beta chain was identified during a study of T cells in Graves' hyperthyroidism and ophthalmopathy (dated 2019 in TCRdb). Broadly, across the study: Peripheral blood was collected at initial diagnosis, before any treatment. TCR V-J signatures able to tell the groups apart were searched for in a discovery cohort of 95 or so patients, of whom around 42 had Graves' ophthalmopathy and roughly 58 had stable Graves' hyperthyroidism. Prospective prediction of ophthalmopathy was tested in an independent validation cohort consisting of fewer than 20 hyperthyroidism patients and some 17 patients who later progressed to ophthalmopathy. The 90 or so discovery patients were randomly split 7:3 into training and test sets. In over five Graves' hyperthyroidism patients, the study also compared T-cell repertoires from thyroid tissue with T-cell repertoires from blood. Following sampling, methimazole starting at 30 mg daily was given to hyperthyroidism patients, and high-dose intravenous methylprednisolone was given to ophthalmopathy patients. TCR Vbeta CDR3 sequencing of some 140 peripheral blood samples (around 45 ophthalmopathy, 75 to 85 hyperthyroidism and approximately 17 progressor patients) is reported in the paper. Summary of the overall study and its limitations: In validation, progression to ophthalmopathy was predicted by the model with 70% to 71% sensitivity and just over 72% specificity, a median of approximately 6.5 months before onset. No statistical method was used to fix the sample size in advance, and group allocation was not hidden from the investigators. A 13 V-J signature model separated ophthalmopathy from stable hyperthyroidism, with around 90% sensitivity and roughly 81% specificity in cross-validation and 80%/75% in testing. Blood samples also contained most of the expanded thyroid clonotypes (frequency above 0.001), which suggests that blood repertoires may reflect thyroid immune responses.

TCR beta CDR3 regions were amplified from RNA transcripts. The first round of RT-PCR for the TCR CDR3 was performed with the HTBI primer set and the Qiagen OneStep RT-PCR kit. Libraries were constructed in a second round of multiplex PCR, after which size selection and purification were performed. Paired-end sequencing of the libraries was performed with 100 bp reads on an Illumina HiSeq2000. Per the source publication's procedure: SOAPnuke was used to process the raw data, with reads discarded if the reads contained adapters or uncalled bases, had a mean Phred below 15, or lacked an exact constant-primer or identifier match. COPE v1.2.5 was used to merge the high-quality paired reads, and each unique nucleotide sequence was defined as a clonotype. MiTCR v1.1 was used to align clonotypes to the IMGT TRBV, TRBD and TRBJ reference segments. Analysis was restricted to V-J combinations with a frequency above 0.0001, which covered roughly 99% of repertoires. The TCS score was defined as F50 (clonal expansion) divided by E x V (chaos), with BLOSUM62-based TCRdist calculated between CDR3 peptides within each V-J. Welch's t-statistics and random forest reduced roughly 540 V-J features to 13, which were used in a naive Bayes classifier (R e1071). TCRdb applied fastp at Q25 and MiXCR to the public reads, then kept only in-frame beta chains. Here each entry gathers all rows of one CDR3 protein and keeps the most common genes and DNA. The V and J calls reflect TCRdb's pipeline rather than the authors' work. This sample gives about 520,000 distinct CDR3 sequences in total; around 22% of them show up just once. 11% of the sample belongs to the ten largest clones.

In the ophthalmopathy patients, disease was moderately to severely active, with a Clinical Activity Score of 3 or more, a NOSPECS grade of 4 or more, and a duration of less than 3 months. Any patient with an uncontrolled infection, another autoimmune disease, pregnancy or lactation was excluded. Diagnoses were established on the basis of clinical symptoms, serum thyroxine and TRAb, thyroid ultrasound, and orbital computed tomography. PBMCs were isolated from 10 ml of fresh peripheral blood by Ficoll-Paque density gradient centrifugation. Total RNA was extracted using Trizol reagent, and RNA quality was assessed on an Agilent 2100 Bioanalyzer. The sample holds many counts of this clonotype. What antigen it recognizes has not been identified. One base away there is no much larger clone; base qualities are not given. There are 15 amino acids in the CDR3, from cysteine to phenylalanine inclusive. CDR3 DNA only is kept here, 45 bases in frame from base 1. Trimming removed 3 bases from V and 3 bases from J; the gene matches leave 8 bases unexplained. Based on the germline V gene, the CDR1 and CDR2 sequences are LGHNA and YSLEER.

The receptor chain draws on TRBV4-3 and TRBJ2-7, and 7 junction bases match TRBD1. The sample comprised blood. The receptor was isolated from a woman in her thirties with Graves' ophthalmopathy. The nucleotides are TGCGCCAGCAGCCATTGGACAGGTCCCGACTACGAGCAGTACTTC. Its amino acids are CASSHWTGPDYEQYF.